This TCR beta chain was retrieved from a study of monozygotic twins with inflammatory bowel disease (dated by TCRdb to about 2019). For context, the study as a whole: The full study comprised some 30 monozygotic twin pairs: nine German pairs (four IBD-concordant, five IBD-discordant) and 19 IBD-discordant Danish pairs. Each individual had, on average, about 151 000 unique TCRalpha sequences and 181 000 unique TCRbeta sequences available for analysis. Disease-associated traits were sought mainly through comparisons between IBD patients and their genetically identical healthy co-twins within discordant pairs.

As encoded in the germline V gene, CDR1 is SGHAT while CDR2 is FQNNGV. The CDR3 runs 15 residues from the cysteine to the phenylalanine. The protein alone is recorded here. An approximately 2.6 ml peripheral blood sample was drawn into PAXgene tubes per donor and stored at -80°C. Without any T cell sorting, total RNA was extracted from whole blood using the PAXgene blood miRNA kit on an automated QIAcube. Deep TCRalpha and TCRbeta repertoire profiling with unique molecular barcoding was performed on peripheral blood of monozygotic twin pairs concordant or discordant for inflammatory bowel disease. Smoking habits were recorded for all twin pairs, and individuals were classified as current, former or never smokers. For this clonotype: Its antigen has not been determined.

The library was obtained by 5' RACE. Each TCR library was prepared from roughly 3,800 ng of total RNA. For each sample, cDNA synthesis was carried out in eight separate reactions using SMARTScribe reverse transcriptase. Unique molecular identifiers containing a 6-nucleotide sample barcode were introduced through template switching during cDNA synthesis. Amplification of TCRalpha and TCRbeta cDNA involved two nested PCRs of 16 and 9 cycles, and each PCR was followed by bead purification. Before amplification, the cDNA was treated with uracil DNA-glycosylase and purified using the QIAquick PCR purification kit. In the second PCR, Illumina TruSeq-compatible adapters and sample-specific barcodes were added. Library quality and concentration were checked on TapeStation and Qubit, and libraries were pooled at approximately 5 ng each. Sequencing of pooled libraries was carried out on an Illumina HiSeq2500 single-index Rapid Run using 2 x 100 bp reads and custom sequencing primers. The source study handled its data this way. MiGEC version 1.2.6 was used for UMI-based consensus assembly to correct PCR and sequencing errors. MiXCR version 2.1.1 was used to carry out V(D)J alignment, clonotype assembly and CDR3 extraction. To normalise gene usage, clonotype sharing and MAIT/NKT TCR abundance, the analysis used the top 1000, 10 000 and 20 000 clonotypes per sample. Diversity was computed as the inverse Simpson index with the vegan R package after downsampling to 27 000 UMIs. Paired Mann-Whitney U tests were applied to discordant twin pairs, and Benjamini-Hochberg correction was used for multiple testing. After the reads were reprocessed by TCRdb, one entry was made per CDR3 protein sequence, with no DNA. Here the V and J calls rest on TCRdb's processing, not on the authors' analysis. The sample table on file contains about 450,000 distinct CDR3 sequences. The top ten clones comprise more than 2% of the sample.

The paper's findings and limits, for the study overall: No difference in repertoire similarity was observed between concordant and discordant twins, possibly owing to limited statistical power. IBD patients had lower TCRbeta repertoire diversity, measured by the inverse Simpson index, than their healthy co-twins. IBD patients shared fewer clonotypes with other individuals than healthy twins did, most markedly in patients showing signs of disease activity. No single strong signal or clonotype linked to IBD turned up in the results, so the idea that one exists was not supported. Differing immunosuppressive treatments among patients may have added background noise and inter-individual variability to the repertoires. Distinction between different T cell subtypes could not be achieved in the analysis.

The source of this sequence is a human donor with ulcerative colitis or Crohn's disease, or a healthy co-twin of an affected twin (not recorded which). Rearrangement joined TRBV11-2 to TRBJ2-1; TCRdb's D gene call, TRBD1, goes unchecked for lack of DNA. Sequenced input: blood. The CDR3 is CASSLRVWDHNEQFF.